This entry is about one TCR beta chain. Antigen: not known. With 60 Vbeta and 13 Jbeta primers, the PCR was carried out. Repertoires were generated with immunoSEQ multiplex PCR, while TCRdb's copy carries only in-frame clones and drops some. Here the sample spans 150,000 to 200,000 clones, 70% to 85% being singletons. The CDR3 has 14 residues. CDR1 GTSNPN and CDR2 SVGIG come from the germline V gene (reference sequence). V lost 0 bases, J lost 9 bases, and 6 bases stayed unmatched. These data are taken from a study of cytomegalovirus exposure and HLA in healthy donors. Across the whole study: Researchers previously reported finding about 110 million unique TCR beta sequences from about 179 million T cells.

Study conclusions and caveats: Excluded: some indistinguishable V segments such as TRBV6-2 and TRBV6-3.

The clonotype was recovered from a middle-aged woman in good health and CMV-seronegative. Sequenced sample: PBMCs. This chain connects TRBV30 to TRBJ2-1; 9 positions agree with TRBD2. The CDR3 bases are TGTGCCTGGAGTGTACAGCGGGAGGTGGCTGAGCAGTTCTTC. Protein product: CAWSVQREVAEQFF. The full variable domain, completed using reference TRBV30 and TRBJ2-1, is SQTIHQWPATLVQPVGSPLSLECTVEGTSNPNLYWYRQAAGRGLQLLFYSVGIGQISSEVPQNLSASRPQDRQFILSSKKLLLSDSGFYLCAWSVQREVAEQFFGPGTRLTVL.